A selection of T cell receptor beta chains follows, all from one sample in a study of blood T cell repertoires in COVID-19. Here immunoSEQ multiplex PCR was the method, and the copy in TCRdb shows in-frame clones only, minus some. The sample holds approximately 250,000 clones; over 75% are singletons and the top ten take roughly a tenth. Source material: peripheral blood. The receptors derive from a woman between 65 and 79 years old with COVID-19, enrolled during active disease. CDR3s include the opening cysteine and the closing phenylalanine or tryptophan. A D gene is named only where the DNA matches it firmly. Size is omitted from some rows. Given values are once, few, many or a class for expanded clones.

>-|TRBD2|TRBJ2-3|TRBV6-5
CASSPLAGLDTQYF
TGTGCCAGCTCCCCCCTAGCGGGATTAGATACGCAGTATTTT
>-|TRBD2|TRBJ2-1|TRBV27
CASRPGTSGSGEQFF
TGTGCCAGCAGACCCGGGACTAGCGGGAGCGGTGAGCAGTTCTTC
>-|TRBD1|TRBJ1-3|TRBV10-1
CASSGWTGGSGNTIYF
TGCGCCAGCAGTGGATGGACAGGGGGCTCTGGAAACACCATATATTTT
>-|-|TRBJ2-1|TRBV19
CASSIGLSGASYNEQFF
TGTGCCAGTAGTATTGGTCTTAGCGGCGCTTCCTACAATGAGCAGTTCTTC
>-|-|TRBJ2-1|TRBV3-1/TRBV3-2
CASSHGSSGIGGEQFF
TGTGCCAGCAGCCATGGAAGTAGCGGAATCGGGGGTGAGCAGTTCTTC
>-|-|TRBJ2-5|TRBV5-1
CASSLLGGKETQYF
TGCGCCAGCAGCTTGCTTGGCGGGAAGGAGACCCAGTACTTC
>-|-|TRBJ1-2|TRBV11-2
CASSPTSGLGNYGYTF
TGTGCCAGCAGCCCTACCTCAGGGTTAGGTAACTATGGCTACACCTTC
>-|TRBD2|TRBJ2-7|TRBV18
CASSPRTSGYEQYF
TGTGCCAGCTCACCAAGGACTAGCGGCTACGAGCAGTACTTC
>-|-|TRBJ2-7|TRBV10-3
CAISPRDFDSYEQYF
TGTGCCATCAGTCCCCGCGACTTCGACTCCTACGAGCAGTACTTC
>-|TRBD1|TRBJ2-2|TRBV27
CASSFRGTVGQEKSNTGELFF
TGTGCCAGCAGTTTTCGGGGGACCGTGGGACAGGAGAAGTCGAACACCGGGGAGCTGTTTTTT
>-|TRBD1|TRBJ1-6|TRBV10-3
CAISEQGASSPLHF
TGTGCCATCAGTGAACAGGGGGCCTCTTCACCCCTCCACTTT
>once|TRBD2|TRBJ2-2|TRBV6-5
CASSYEGLANTGELFF
TGTGCCAGCAGTTACGAGGGACTAGCTAACACCGGGGAGCTGTTTTTT
>-|TRBD2|TRBJ2-2|TRBV27
CASSLRGLAGGASGELFF
TGTGCCAGCAGTTTAAGGGGGCTAGCGGGAGGTGCATCCGGGGAGCTGTTTTTT
>-|-|TRBJ1-4|TRBV10-3
CAISEQENEKLFF
TGTGCCATCAGTGAACAGGAAAATGAAAAACTGTTTTTT
>-|-|TRBJ1-2|TRBV27
CASSFDTLGGYTF
TGTGCCAGCAGTTTTGACACCCTGGGCGGCTACACCTTC
>-|-|TRBJ1-4|TRBV5-4
CASSPLQGKLFF
TGTGCCAGCAGCCCGTTACAGGGAAAACTGTTTTTT
>-|-|TRBJ1-1|TRBV27
CASSLRQANTEAFF
TGTGCCAGCAGTTTGAGGCAAGCGAACACTGAAGCTTTCTTT
>-|-|TRBJ1-1|TRBV6-6
CASSYSAGNTEAFF
TGTGCCAGCAGTTACTCAGCGGGGAACACTGAAGCTTTCTTT
>once|-|TRBJ1-2|TRBV27
CASSDYQGNYGYTF
TGTGCCAGCAGTGACTATCAGGGGAACTATGGCTACACCTTC
>-|TRBD2|TRBJ2-1|TRBV7-2
CASSVSGRNEQFF
TGTGCCAGCAGCGTTAGCGGGCGCAATGAGCAGTTCTTC
>-|-|TRBJ2-3|TRBV7-6
CASSLGAPGTDTQYF
TGTGCCAGCAGCTTAGGGGCTCCTGGCACAGATACGCAGTATTTT
>once|-|TRBJ2-4|TRBV28
CASSRLTGGLAKNIQYF
TGTGCCAGCAGTCGCCTAACGGGCGGACTAGCCAAAAACATTCAGTACTTC
>-|-|TRBJ1-5|TRBV7-7
CASSLGRTNSNQPQHF
TGTGCTAGCAGCTTAGGAAGGACAAATAGCAATCAGCCCCAGCATTTT
>-|TRBD1|TRBJ1-1|TRBV5-6
CASSLGGGTGWTEAFF
TGTGCCAGCAGCTTGGGAGGAGGGACAGGGTGGACTGAAGCTTTCTTT
>few|-|TRBJ1-2|TRBV19
CASSIGGAGYGYTF
TGTGCCAGTAGTATCGGAGGGGCGGGCTATGGCTACACCTTC
>few|-|TRBJ1-2|TRBV5-6
CASSFFPGEGYGYTF
TGTGCCAGCAGCTTCTTCCCGGGGGAAGGCTATGGCTACACCTTC
>-|TRBD2|TRBJ2-1|TRBV18
CASLLAGTNEQFF
TGTGCCAGCTTGCTAGCGGGTACCAATGAGCAGTTCTTC
>once|TRBD1|TRBJ1-5|TRBV4-2
CASSPGQGRSQPQHF
TGTGCCAGCAGCCCCGGACAGGGGAGAAGTCAGCCCCAGCATTTT
>-|-|TRBJ2-1|TRBV30
CAWRVASEQFF
TGTGCCTGGAGAGTTGCGAGTGAGCAGTTCTTC
>-|-|TRBJ2-7|TRBV5-1
CASSLTASLVHEQYF
TGCGCCAGCAGCTTGACGGCTAGCTTGGTCCACGAGCAGTACTTC
>-|-|TRBJ2-4|TRBV30
CAWSGGGDGNIQYF
TGTGCCTGGAGTGGGGGCGGGGATGGGAACATTCAGTACTTC
>-|-|TRBJ2-2|TRBV12-3/TRBV12-4
CASSFVEGELFF
TGTGCCAGCAGTTTCGTTGAGGGGGAGCTGTTTTTT
>-|TRBD2|TRBJ2-7|TRBV7-9
CASSLAAGVFEQYF
TGTGCCAGCAGCTTAGCAGCGGGAGTGTTCGAGCAGTACTTC
>-|-|TRBJ1-4|TRBV30
CAWNRGEKLFF
TGTGCCTGGAACCGGGGAGAAAAACTGTTTTTT
>-|-|TRBJ1-5|TRBV21-1
CASSNGQPRYSNQPQHF
TGTGCCAGCAGCAATGGACAGCCCAGATATAGCAATCAGCCCCAGCATTTT
>-|TRBD2|TRBJ2-1|TRBV14
CASSQGLAGVNEQFF
TGTGCCAGCAGCCAAGGCCTAGCGGGAGTCAATGAGCAGTTCTTC
>-|TRBD2|TRBJ2-5|TRBV7-2
CASSGRLAGMIQETQYF
TGTGCCAGCAGCGGACGACTAGCGGGAATGATCCAAGAGACCCAGTACTTC
>-|-|TRBJ1-1|TRBV18
CASSLQDGNTEAFF
TGTGCCAGCTCACTACAGGACGGAAACACTGAAGCTTTCTTT